The TCR beta chain described here comes from a study of T-cell memory formation after mild COVID-19. Across the whole study: TCR clusters were largely donor specific.

The CDR3 is made up of 14 amino acids. From germline, CDR1 is KGHSH and CDR2 LQKENI. The V and J ends lost 2 bases and 0 bases respectively, with 5 bases between them. TCRdb re-called the 5' RACE reads with MiXCR, one entry per CDR3 protein. The sample contains about 560,000 distinct CDR3 sequences, 17% of which appear only once. This chain connects TRBV18 to TRBJ1-3; D unclear. The receptor was isolated from an adult woman who had mild COVID-19 (a few samples of this study predate the infection). Cell type and time point are not known. The specimen was PBMCs or a T cell subset sorted from them (not recorded which). This chain's CDR3 is CASSPKISGNTIYF. DNA of the CDR3: TGTGCCAGCTCACCAAAGATCTCTGGAAACACCATATATTTT.